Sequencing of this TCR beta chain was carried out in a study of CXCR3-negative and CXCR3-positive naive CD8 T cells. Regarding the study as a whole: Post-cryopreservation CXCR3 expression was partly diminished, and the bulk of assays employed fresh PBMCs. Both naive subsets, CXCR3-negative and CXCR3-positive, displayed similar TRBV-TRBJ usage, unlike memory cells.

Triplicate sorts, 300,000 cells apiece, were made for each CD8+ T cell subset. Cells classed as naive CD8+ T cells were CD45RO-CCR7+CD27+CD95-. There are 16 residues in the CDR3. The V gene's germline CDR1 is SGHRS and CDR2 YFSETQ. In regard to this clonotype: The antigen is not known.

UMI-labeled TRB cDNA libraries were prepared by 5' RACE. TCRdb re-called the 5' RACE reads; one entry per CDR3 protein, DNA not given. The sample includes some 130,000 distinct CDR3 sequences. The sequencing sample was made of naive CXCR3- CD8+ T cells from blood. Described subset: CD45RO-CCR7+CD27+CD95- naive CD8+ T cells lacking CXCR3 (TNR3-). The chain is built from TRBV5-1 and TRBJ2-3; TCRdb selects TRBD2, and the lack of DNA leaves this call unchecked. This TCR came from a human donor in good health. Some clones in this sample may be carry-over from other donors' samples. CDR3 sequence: CASSLEGGSGADTQYF. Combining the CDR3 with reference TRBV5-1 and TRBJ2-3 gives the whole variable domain KAGVTQTPRYLIKTRGQQVTLSCSPISGHRSVSWYQQTPGQGLQFLFEYFSETQRNKGNFPGRFSGRQFSNSRSEMNVSTLELGDSALYLCASSLEGGSGADTQYFGPGTRLTVL.